This T cell receptor (beta chain) derives from a study of spatial heterogeneity in lung cancer. Relative to its sample, this clonotype is large. The antigen is unknown. Noted time point: sample taken at primary tumor resection. TCRdb fed the 5' RACE reads into MiXCR, producing one record per CDR3 protein. The repertoire consists of around 2,600 distinct CDR3 sequences, with 5.5% occurring once and the leading ten covering 18%. This CDR3 has 13 amino acids. Germline V gene lookup returns CDR1 DFQATT and CDR2 SNEGSKA (reference sequence). V lost 6 bases to trimming and J lost 0 bases, with 8 bases between them. Broader study findings: How many expanded intratumoral alpha and beta TCRs were present tracked the tumor mutation count, which was a count of nonsynonymous mutations.

The sequence was obtained from a male donor with early-stage non-small cell lung cancer. The V call is TRBV20-1, the J call TRBJ2-2; D gene ambiguous. The sequences come from lung tumor tissue, collected at surgery. CDR3 DNA: TGCAGTGCCGCGGACGCGAACACCGGGGAGCTGTTTTTT. Protein sequence: CSAADANTGELFF.